This T cell receptor (beta chain) came from a study of cytomegalovirus exposure and HLA in healthy donors. 60 Vbeta and 13 Jbeta primers were used in PCR. The data were produced by immunoSEQ multiplex PCR, yet TCRdb's version contains in-frame clones alone and is incomplete. The sample has around 160,000 clones, roughly three quarters seen once. Study-wide findings and caveats: Further analysis was carried out later, and it showed several of the most significant clusters appearing linked to common viral pathogens. Later analysis identified a missense DCLRE1C variant that was linked to TCR beta V- and J-gene trimming. The study carried out a later analysis of TCR beta sequences. It associated approximately 16,000 of them with specific HLA alleles at a false discovery rate of 0.05.

The donors (healthy individuals) were bone marrow donors. In regard to this clone: Antigen specificity is unknown.

The sequencing input was PBMCs. The sequence derives from a woman in her thirties or forties in good health and CMV-seropositive.

The CDR3 spells CAAESGNGEKLFF. The CDR3 region has the DNA TGTGCCGCGGAGTCAGGGAACGGTGAAAAACTGTTTTTT. The J gene is TRBJ1-4, the V gene TRBV2; tentative D call: TRBD1 (5 bases). The ends were cut back, 11 bases at V and 7 bases at J, with 17 bases in the middle. Germline V gene sequence: CDR1 SNHLY, CDR2 FYNNEI. The CDR3 runs to 13 residues.